These 21 T cell receptor beta chains were all obtained from the same sample, sequenced in a study of sequential checkpoint blockade in melanoma (dated by TCRdb to between 2018 and 2021). The library was prepared using the immunoSEQ multiplex PCR assay. TCRdb holds this immuneACCESS table with in-frame rearrangements only. Some clones are missing; in checked studies, unresolved V genes explain under half, and the rest has no known cause. The sample table shows about 40,000 clones, and 75% to 90% are seen once. Roughly 12% of the sample belongs to the ten largest clones. The sample's treatment or condition label is to be understood as: randomized to nivolumab then ipilimumab (arm A) or the reverse (arm B). The sequencing used CD8+ T cells sorted from blood (inferred from file names), collected from a patient given nivolumab and ipilimumab in sequence. The receptors were gathered from a human donor with melanoma.

This chain joins TRBV28 and TRBJ2-7; a possible D gene is TRBD2 (6 bases). CDR1 MDHEN and CDR2 SYDVKM come from the germline V gene. V was clipped by 5 bases and J by 7 bases, with 21 bases between them. CDR3 length: 15 amino acids. In DNA form, the CDR3 reads TGTGCCAGCAGTACCCGGAAGGAGGGGATGAGGGAGCAGTACTTC. The encoded protein is CASSTRKEGMREQYF. The full variable domain, in which reference TRBV28 and TRBJ2-7 provide the parts outside the CDR3, is DVKVTQSSRYLVKRTGEKVFLECVQDMDHENMFWYRQDPGLGLRLIYFSYDVKMKEKGDIPEGYSVSREKKERFSLILESASTNQTSMYLCASSTRKEGMREQYFGPGTRLTVT.

V usage is TRBV4-1 and J usage is TRBJ1-5; tentative D call: TRBD1 (6 bases). In germline, CDR1 is MGHRA, CDR2 YSYEKL. The CDR3 consists of 17 residues. With 2 bases removed from V and 0 bases from J, the gap between germline ends came to 14 bases. The CDR3 here is CASSQLQGYISNQPQHF. The CDR3 DNA reads as TGCGCCAGCAGCCAACTACAGGGCTACATTAGCAATCAGCCCCAGCATTTT.

V gene TRBV6-6 combines with J gene TRBJ2-5; maybe TRBD1 (5 bases). Germline V gives CDR1 MNHNY, CDR2 SVGAGI (reference sequence). This CDR3 is built from 14 residues. With 2 bases removed from V and 2 bases from J, the gap between germline ends came to 9 bases. CDR3 coding DNA: TGTGCCAGCAGTTACGAGACAGCACAAGAGACCCAGTACTTC. Its translation: CASSYETAQETQYF.

The chain's CDR3 is CASSKPPTGLAKNIQYF. As DNA, the CDR3 is TGTGCCAGCAGCAAACCACCGACAGGACTAGCCAAAAACATTCAGTACTTC. This chain connects TRBV21-1 to TRBJ2-4; the table's D call of TRBD1 was not tested on the DNA. TRBV21-1 is labeled a pseudogene. The CDR3 extends over 17 amino acids.

V usage is TRBV27 and J usage is TRBJ1-1; tentatively, D is TRBD1 (5 bases). Germline CDR1 reads MNHEY; CDR2 reads SMNVEV (reference sequence). Trimming took off 1 base at V and 6 bases at J, with 15 bases between the two ends. The CDR3 totals 15 residues. CDR3: CASSLLRPGLAEAFF. The CDR3 DNA is TGTGCCAGCAGTTTATTACGTCCAGGGTTGGCTGAAGCTTTCTTT.

The J gene is TRBJ2-1, the V gene TRBV27; D unclear. The germline V gene encodes CDR1 MNHEY and CDR2 SMNVEV (reference sequence). Between the trimmed V and J ends, which lost 6 bases and 5 bases, there was a span of 11 bases. There are 13 residues in the CDR3. The CDR3 bases are TGTGCCAGCAGCGCCATAGAGAACAATGAGCAGTTCTTC. Its translation: CASSAIENNEQFF.

The V call is TRBV27, the J call TRBJ2-5; D is possibly TRBD2 (5 bases). CDR3 length: 14 residues. Trimming took 5 bases from V and 0 from J, leaving 10 bases between them. CDR1 is MNHEY, CDR2 SMNVEV, per germline (reference sequence). This CDR3 is CASSRSGYQETQYF. For the CDR3, the DNA is TGTGCCAGCAGTCGAAGCGGCTACCAAGAGACCCAGTACTTC.

This chain links TRBV15 with TRBJ2-5; 11 bases map to TRBD1. The J segment lost 5 bases and the V segment lost 2 bases, leaving 4 bases of the junction unmatched. In germline, CDR1 is LNHNV, CDR2 YYDKDF (reference sequence). CDR3 length equals 15 residues. CDR3 sequence reads: CATSRWGQGGETQYF. CDR3 in DNA: TGTGCCACCAGCAGATGGGGACAGGGGGGGGAGACCCAGTACTTC.

The gene calls are TRBV4-3 and TRBJ1-2; D gene uncertain. Trimming took off 4 bases at V and 2 bases at J, with 17 bases between the two ends. CDR3 length: 16 residues. CDR1 is LGHNA and CDR2 is YSLEER in the germline V gene. CDR3 region: CASSPGWQWANYGYTF. For the CDR3, the DNA is TGCGCCAGCAGCCCTGGCTGGCAGTGGGCGAACTATGGCTACACCTTC.

The chain combines TRBV5-4 with TRBJ1-1; 10 bases agree with TRBD1. This CDR3 comprises 14 residues. Germline CDR1 reads SGHNT; CDR2 reads YYREEE (reference sequence). V dropped 0 bases and J dropped 9; count of bases not matched to a gene: 5. CDR3 sequence: CASSLGQGASQAFF. The CDR3 DNA reads as TGTGCCAGCAGCTTGGGACAGGGGGCTTCGCAAGCTTTCTTT.

The genes are TRBV4-3 and TRBJ1-2, with 8 bases fitting TRBD1. Germline V CDR1 and CDR2: LGHNA, YSLEER. V shed 0 bases and J 8 bases; nucleotides not matched to a gene: 11. This CDR3 contains 16 residues. CDR3 nucleotides: TGCGCCAGCAGCCAAGATGCCGACAGGGGCCCCTCAGGCTACACCTTC. Its protein is CASSQDADRGPSGYTF.

The V and J genes are TRBV10-3 and TRBJ1-1, with 7 bases matching TRBD1. V trimming: 11 bases; J trimming: 6 bases; junction bases outside the gene matches: 12. Germline V lookup: CDR1 ENHRY, CDR2 SYGVKD. The CDR3 runs 13 residues. As DNA, the CDR3 is TGTGCCGTACGACAGGGTCTAGTAGCTGAAGCTTTCTTT. This sequence encodes CAVRQGLVAEAFF.

The chain uses TRBV30 and TRBJ2-6; the D gene is possibly TRBD2 (5 bases). The length of the CDR3 is 14 residues. V lost 2 bases, J lost 3 bases, and 8 bases lay in between. CDR1 is GTSNPN, CDR2 SVGIG, per germline (reference sequence). CDR3 bases: TGTGCCTGGAGTATTGGGAGTGGGGCCAACGTCCTGACTTTC. Protein sequence: CAWSIGSGANVLTF.

J is TRBJ2-5 and V is TRBV11-1; D is possibly TRBD1 (5 bases). The CDR3 has 12 amino acids. V lost 3 bases and J lost 5, with 7 bases in between. Germline V gene data show CDR1 as SGHAT and CDR2 as FQDESV (reference sequence). The CDR3 DNA is TGTGCCAGCAGCTTGTCAGGGGAGACCCAGTACTTC. Translated, it gives CASSLSGETQYF. The complete variable domain, with remaining parts taken from reference TRBV11-1 and TRBJ2-5, reads EAEVAQSPRYKITEKSQAVAFWCDPISGHATLYWYRQILGQGPELLVQFQDESVVDDSQLPKDRFSAERLKGVDSTLKIQPAELGDSAMYLCASSLSGETQYFGPGTRLLVL.

This clone was found a few times. This chain joins TRBV10-3 and TRBJ1-2, with D tentatively TRBD1 (5 bases). The CDR3 is 14 amino acids. Trimming pared 0 bases from V and 2 bases from J, leaving 7 bases between. From germline, CDR1 is ENHRY and CDR2 SYGVKD. The CDR3 coding sequence is TGTGCCATCAGTGAGTCGGGACTGAACTATGGCTACACCTTC. Encoded protein: CAISESGLNYGYTF.

The chain has TRBV5-1 and TRBJ2-3, with 7 bases that match TRBD2. Trimming took 6 bases from V and 0 from J; bases not matched to a gene: 7. CDR1 is SGHRS, CDR2 YFSETQ, per germline. CDR3 length equals 15 residues. In DNA form, the CDR3 reads TGCGCCAGCAACCTGGGGGGAGGGAGCACAGATACGCAGTATTTT. Translated, it gives CASNLGGGSTDTQYF.

This chain joins TRBV7-2 and TRBJ1-1; 10 bases are a match to TRBD1. The CDR3 consists of 14 residues. Germline CDR1 reads SGHTA; CDR2 reads FQGNSA. J lost 5 bases, V lost 4 bases, and 4 bases had no gene match. CDR3 in amino acids: CASSSDRGVTEAFF. In nucleotides, the CDR3 is TGTGCCAGCAGCTCGGACAGGGGGGTTACTGAAGCTTTCTTT.

The rearrangement joins TRBV13 to TRBJ1-4; D call uncertain. CDR1 and CDR2 (germline): PRHDT, FYEKMQ (reference sequence). V shed 0 bases and J shed 8 bases, with 13 bases lying between them. The CDR3 has 15 residues. In nucleotides, the CDR3 is TGTGCCAGCAGCTTAGGCCTACAGAGCCGAGAAAAACTGTTTTTT. The encoded protein is CASSLGLQSREKLFF. The variable domain in full, with the rest retrieved from reference TRBV13 and TRBJ1-4, is AAGVIQSPRHLIKEKRETATLKCYPIPRHDTVYWYQQGPGQDPQFLISFYEKMQSDKGSIPDRFSAQQFSDYHSELNMSSLELGDSALYFCASSLGLQSREKLFFGSGTQLSVL.

The chain employs TRBV5-1 and TRBJ1-1; perhaps TRBD1 as D (5 bases). Trimming pared 4 bases from V and 4 bases from J, leaving 14 bases between. The CDR3 covers 14 residues. In germline, CDR1 is SGHRS, CDR2 YFSETQ. CDR3 in DNA: TGCGCCAGCAGCAACTACGTCAGGGCCACTGAAGCTTTCTTT. Encoded protein: CASSNYVRATEAFF.

This chain joins TRBV19 and TRBJ1-2; D is undetermined. The CDR3 runs to 12 residues. Germline CDR1 reads LNHDA; CDR2 reads SQIVND (reference sequence). V was shortened by 9 bases and J by 4 bases, with 12 bases between the two germline ends. The CDR3 nucleotides read TGTGCCAGCGACGGGAGCTCCTATGGCTACACCTTC. Translated, it gives CASDGSSYGYTF.

This clone was detected a few times. J is TRBJ1-5 and V is TRBV19, with 11 bases fitting TRBD1. The CDR3 consists of 12 residues. The V and J ends lost 11 bases and 7 bases, in that order; junction bases with no gene match: 4. Germline V gene sequence: CDR1 LNHDA, CDR2 SQIVND (reference sequence). CDR3 sequence: CAGGQGGQPQHF. CDR3 DNA sequence: TGTGCCGGGGGACAGGGGGGGCAGCCCCAGCATTTT.